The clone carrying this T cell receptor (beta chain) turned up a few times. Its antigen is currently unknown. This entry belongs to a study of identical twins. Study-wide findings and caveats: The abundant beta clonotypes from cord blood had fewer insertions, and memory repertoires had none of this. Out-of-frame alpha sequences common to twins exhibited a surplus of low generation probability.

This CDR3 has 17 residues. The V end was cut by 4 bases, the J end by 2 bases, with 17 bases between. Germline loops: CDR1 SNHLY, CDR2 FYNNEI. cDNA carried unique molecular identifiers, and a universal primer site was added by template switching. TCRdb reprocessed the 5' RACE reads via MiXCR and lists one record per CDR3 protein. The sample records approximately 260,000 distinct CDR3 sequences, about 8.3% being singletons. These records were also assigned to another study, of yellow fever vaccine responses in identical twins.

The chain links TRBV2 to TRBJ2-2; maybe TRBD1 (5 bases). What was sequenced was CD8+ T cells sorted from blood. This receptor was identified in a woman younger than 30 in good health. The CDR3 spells CASSVQTDQINTGELFF. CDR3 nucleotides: TGTGCCAGCAGTGTACAGACAGACCAGATAAACACCGGGGAGCTGTTTTTT.